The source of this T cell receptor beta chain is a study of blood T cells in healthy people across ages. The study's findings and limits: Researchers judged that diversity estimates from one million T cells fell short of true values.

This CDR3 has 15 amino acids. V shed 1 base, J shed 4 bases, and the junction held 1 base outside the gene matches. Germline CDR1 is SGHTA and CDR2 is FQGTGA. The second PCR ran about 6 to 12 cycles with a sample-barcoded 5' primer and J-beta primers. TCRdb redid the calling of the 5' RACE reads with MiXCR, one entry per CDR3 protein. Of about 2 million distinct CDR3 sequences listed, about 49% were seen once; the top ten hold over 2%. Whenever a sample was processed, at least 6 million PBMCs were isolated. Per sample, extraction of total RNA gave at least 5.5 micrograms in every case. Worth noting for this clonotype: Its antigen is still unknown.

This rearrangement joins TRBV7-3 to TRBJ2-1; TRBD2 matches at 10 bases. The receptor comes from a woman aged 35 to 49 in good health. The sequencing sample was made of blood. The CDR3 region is CASSLISGGYNEQFF. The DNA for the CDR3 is TGTGCCAGCAGCTTAATTAGCGGGGGGTACAATGAGCAGTTCTTC.